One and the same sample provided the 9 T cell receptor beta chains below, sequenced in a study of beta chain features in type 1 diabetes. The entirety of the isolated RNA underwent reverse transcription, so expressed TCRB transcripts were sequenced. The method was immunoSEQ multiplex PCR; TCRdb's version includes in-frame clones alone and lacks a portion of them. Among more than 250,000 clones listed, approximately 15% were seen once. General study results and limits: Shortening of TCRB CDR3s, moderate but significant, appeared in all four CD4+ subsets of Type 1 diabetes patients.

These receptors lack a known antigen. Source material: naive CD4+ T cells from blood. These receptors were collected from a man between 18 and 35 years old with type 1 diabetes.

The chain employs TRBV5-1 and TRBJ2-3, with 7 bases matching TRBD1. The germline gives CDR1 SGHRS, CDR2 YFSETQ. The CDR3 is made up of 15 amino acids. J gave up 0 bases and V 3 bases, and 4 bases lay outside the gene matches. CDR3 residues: CASSSPGQSTDTQYF. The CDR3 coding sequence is TGCGCCAGCAGCTCGCCGGGACAGAGCACAGATACGCAGTATTTT.

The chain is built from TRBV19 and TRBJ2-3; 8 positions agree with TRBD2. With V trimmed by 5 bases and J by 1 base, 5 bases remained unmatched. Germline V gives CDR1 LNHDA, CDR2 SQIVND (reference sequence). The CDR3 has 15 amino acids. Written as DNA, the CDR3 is TGTGCCAGTAGTCTACGGGGGGGGCGCACAGATACGCAGTATTTT. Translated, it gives CASSLRGGRTDTQYF.

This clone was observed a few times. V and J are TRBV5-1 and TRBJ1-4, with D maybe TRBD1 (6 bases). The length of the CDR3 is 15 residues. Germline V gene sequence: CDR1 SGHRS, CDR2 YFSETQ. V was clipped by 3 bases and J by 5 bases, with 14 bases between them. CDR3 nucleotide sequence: TGCGCCAGCAGCTCGTTAGGGGGAGTCAATGAAAAACTGTTTTTT. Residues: CASSSLGGVNEKLFF.

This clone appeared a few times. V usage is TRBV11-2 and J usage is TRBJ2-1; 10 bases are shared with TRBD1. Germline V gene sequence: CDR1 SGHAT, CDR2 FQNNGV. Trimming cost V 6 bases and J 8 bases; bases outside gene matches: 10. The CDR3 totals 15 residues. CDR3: CASRRTGGILYEQFF. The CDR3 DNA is TGTGCCAGCAGACGGACAGGGGGGATCCTATATGAGCAGTTCTTC.

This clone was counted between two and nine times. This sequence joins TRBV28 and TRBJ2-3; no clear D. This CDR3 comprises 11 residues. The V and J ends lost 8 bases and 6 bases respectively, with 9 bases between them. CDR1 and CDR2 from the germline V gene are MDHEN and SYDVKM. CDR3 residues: CASRTEDTQYF. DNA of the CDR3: TGTGCCAGCCGCACAGAGGATACGCAGTATTTT.

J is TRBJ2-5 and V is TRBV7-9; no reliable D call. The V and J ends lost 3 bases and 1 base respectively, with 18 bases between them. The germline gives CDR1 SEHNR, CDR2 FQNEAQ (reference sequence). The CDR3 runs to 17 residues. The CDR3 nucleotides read TGTGCCAGCAGCTTTCGATTCGACTTAACGACCCAAGAGACCCAGTACTTC. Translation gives CASSFRFDLTTQETQYF.

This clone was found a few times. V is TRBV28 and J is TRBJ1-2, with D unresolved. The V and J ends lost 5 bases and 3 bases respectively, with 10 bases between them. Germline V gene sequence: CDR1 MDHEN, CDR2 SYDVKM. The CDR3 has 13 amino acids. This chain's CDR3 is CASSQNTDYGYTF. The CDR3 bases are TGTGCCAGCAGTCAAAATACAGACTATGGCTACACCTTC.

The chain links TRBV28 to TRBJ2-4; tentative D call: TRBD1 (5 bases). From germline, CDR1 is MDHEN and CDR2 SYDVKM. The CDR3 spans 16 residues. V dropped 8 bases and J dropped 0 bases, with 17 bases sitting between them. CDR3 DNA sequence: TGTGCCAGCCGCCCCCAGGGATTTGAAGCCAAAAACATTCAGTACTTC. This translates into CASRPQGFEAKNIQYF.

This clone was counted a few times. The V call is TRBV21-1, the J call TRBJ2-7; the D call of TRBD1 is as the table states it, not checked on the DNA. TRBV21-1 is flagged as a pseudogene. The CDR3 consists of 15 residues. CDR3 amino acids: CASSKSIRTEYEQYF. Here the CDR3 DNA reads TGTGCCAGCAGCAAATCCATACGGACAGAATACGAGCAGTACTTC.